This TCR beta chain came from a study of CD8 T cells in ankylosing spondylitis. The table lists this clonotype with many counts. Its target is not known. V was clipped by 5 bases and J by 2 bases, with 11 bases between them. This CDR3 spans 14 amino acids. General study findings and limits: Reportedly, disease-linked clones are significantly enriched in ankylosing spondylitis patients' matched synovial fluid.

One entry per CDR3 protein results from TCRdb running MiXCR on the 5' RACE reads. The sample holds some 130,000 distinct CDR3 sequences, roughly 6.6% seen once. This chain joins TRBV12-3 or TRBV12-4 and TRBJ2-3; unclear D gene. Sequenced input: blood, either unsorted or a sorted T cell fraction (not recorded which). The sequence was collected from a female donor with ankylosing spondylitis or in good health (not recorded which). CDR3 protein: CASSPTGATDTQYF. The CDR3 DNA is TGTGCCAGCAGTCCTACGGGCGCCACAGATACGCAGTATTTT.